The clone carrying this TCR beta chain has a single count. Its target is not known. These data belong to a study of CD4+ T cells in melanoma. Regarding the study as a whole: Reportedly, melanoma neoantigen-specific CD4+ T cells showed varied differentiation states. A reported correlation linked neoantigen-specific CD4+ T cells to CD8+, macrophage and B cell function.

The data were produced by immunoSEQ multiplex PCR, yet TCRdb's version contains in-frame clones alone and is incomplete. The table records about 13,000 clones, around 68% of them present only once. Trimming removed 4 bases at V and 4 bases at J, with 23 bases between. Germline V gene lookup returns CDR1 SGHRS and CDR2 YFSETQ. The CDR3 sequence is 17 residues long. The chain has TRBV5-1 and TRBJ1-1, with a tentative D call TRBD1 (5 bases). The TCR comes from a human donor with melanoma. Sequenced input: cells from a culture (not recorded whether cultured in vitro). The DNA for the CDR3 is TGCGCCAGCAGCCCGGCCCTACCTAACAGGCCCATCACTGAAGCTTTCTTT. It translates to CASSPALPNRPITEAFF.